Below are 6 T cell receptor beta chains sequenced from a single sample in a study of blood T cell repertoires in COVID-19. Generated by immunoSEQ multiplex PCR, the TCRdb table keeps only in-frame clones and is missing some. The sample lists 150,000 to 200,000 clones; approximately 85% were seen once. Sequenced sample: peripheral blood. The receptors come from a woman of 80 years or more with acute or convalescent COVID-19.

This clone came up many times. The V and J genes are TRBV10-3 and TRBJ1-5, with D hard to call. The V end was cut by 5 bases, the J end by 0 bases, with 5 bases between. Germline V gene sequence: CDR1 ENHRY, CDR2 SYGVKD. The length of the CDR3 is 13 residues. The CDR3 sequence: CAISRDSNQPQHF. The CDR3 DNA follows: TGTGCCATCAGTCGGGATAGCAATCAGCCCCAGCATTTT.

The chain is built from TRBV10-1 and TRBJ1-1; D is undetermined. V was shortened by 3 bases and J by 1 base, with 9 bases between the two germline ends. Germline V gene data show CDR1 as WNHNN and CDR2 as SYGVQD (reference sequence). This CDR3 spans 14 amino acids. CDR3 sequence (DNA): TGCGCCAGCAGTGATTCAAGCCCGAACACTGAAGCTTTCTTT. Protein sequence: CASSDSSPNTEAFF.

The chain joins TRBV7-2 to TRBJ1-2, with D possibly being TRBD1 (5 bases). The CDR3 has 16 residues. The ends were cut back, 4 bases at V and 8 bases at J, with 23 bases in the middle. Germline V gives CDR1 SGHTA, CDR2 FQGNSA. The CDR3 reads CASSSEGGGLGIGYTF. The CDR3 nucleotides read TGTGCCAGCAGCTCCGAGGGCGGGGGTTTAGGGATCGGCTACACCTTC.

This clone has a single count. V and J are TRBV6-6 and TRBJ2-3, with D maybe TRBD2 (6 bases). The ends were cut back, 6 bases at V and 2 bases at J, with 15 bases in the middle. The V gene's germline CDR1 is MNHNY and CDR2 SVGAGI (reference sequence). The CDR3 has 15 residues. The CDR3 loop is CASSLGGAATDTQYF. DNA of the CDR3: TGTGCCAGCAGCCTCGGAGGGGCAGCCACAGATACGCAGTATTTT.

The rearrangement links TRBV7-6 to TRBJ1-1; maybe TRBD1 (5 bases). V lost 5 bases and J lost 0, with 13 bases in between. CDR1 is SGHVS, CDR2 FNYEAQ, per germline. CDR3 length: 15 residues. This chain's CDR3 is CASSKARGMNTEAFF. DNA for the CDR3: TGTGCCAGCAGCAAAGCTAGGGGCATGAACACTGAAGCTTTCTTT. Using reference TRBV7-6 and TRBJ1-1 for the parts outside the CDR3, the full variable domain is GAGVSQSPRYKVTKRGQDVALRCDPISGHVSLYWYRQALGQGPEFLTYFNYEAQQDKSGLPNDRFSAERPEGSISTLTIQRTEQRDSAMYRCASSKARGMNTEAFFGQGTRLTVV.

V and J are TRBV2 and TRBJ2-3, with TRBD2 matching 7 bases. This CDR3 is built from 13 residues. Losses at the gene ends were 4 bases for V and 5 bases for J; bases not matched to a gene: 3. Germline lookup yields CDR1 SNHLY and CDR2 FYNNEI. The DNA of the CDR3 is TGTGCCAGCAGTGGGGGGAGGGTAGATACGCAGTATTTT. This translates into CASSGGRVDTQYF.